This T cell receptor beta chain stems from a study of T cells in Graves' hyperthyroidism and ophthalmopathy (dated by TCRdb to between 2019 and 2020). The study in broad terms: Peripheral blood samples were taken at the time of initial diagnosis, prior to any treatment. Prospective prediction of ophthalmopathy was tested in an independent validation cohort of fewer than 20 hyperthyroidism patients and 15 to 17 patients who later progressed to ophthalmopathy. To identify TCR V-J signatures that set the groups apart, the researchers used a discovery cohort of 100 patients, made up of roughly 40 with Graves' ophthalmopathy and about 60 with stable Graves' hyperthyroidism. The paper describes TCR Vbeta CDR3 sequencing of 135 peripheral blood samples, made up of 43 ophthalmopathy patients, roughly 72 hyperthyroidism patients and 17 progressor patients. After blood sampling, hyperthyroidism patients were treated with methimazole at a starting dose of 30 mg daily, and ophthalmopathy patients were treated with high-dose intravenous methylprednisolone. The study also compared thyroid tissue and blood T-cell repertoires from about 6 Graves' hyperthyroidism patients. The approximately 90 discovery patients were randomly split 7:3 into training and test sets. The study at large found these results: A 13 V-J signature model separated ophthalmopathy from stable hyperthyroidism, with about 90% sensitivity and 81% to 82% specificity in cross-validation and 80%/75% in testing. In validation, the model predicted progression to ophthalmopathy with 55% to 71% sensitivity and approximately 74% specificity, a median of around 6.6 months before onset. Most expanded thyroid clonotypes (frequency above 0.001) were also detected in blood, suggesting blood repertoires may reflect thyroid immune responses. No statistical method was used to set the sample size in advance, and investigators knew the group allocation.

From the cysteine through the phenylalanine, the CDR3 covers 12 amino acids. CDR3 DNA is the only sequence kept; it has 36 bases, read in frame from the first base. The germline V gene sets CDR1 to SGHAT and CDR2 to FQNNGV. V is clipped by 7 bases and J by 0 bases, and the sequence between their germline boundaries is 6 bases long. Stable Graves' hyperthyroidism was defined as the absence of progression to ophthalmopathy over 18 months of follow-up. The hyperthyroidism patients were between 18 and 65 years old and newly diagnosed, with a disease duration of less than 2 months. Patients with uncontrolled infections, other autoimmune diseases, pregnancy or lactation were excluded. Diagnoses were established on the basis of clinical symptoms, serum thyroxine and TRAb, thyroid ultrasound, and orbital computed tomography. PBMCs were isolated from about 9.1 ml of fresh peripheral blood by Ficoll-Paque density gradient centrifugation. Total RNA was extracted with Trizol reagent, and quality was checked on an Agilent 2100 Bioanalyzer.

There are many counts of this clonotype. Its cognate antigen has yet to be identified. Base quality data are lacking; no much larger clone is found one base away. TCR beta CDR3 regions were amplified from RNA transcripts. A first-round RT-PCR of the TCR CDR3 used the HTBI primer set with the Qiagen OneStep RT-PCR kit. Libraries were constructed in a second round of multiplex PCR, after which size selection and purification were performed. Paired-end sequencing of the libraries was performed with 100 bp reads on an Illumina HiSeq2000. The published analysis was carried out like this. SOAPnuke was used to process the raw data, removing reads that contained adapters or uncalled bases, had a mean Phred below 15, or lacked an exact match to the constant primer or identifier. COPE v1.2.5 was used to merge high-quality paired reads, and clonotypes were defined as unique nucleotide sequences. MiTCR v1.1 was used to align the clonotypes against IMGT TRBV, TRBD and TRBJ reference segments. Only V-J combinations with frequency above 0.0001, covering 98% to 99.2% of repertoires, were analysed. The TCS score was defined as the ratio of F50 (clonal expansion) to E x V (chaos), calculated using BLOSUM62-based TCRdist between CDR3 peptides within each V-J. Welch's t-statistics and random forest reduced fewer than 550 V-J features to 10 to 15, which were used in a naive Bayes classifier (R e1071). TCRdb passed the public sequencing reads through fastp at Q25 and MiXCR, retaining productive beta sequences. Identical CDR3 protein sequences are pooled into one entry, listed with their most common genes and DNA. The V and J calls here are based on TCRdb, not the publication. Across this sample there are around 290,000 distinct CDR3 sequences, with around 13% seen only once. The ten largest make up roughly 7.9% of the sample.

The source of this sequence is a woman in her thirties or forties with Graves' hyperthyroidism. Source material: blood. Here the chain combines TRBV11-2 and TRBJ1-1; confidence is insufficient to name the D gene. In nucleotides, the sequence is TGTGCCAGCATAAAGGTGAACACTGAAGCTTTCTTT. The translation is CASIKVNTEAFF.